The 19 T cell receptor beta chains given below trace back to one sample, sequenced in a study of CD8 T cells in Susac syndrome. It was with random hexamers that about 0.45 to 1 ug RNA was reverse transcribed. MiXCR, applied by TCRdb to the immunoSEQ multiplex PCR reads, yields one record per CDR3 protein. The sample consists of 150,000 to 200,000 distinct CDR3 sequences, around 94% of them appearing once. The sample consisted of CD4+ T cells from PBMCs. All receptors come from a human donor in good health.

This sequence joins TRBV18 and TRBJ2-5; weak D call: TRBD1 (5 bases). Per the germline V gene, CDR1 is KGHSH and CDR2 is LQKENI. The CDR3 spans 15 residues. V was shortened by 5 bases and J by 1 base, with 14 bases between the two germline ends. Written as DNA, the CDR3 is TGTGCCAGCTCAAGGGGTACAGCGTTCCAAGAGACCCAGTACTTC. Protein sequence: CASSRGTAFQETQYF. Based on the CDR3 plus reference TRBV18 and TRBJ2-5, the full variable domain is NAGVMQNPRHLVRRRGQEARLRCSPMKGHSHVYWYRQLPEEGLKFMVYLQKENIIDESGMPKERFSAEFPKEGPSILRIQQVVRGDSAAYFCASSRGTAFQETQYFGPGTRLLVL.

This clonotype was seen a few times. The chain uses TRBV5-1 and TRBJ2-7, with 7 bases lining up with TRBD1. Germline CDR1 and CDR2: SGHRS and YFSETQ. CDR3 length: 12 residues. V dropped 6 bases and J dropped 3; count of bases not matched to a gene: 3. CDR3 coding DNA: TGCGCCAGCACCCGGGACAGCTACGAGCAGTACTTC. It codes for CASTRDSYEQYF.

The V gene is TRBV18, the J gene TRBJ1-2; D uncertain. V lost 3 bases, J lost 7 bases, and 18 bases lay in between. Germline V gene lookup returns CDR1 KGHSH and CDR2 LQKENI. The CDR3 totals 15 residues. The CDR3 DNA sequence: TGTGCCAGCTCACCTTCACAGAAAGTCCCTGGTGGCTACACCTTC. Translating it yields CASSPSQKVPGGYTF.

CDR3 nucleotides: TGCGCCAGCAGCCCCTCCGGGACTAGCGGGGGGATGACCCAGTACTTC. This translates into CASSPSGTSGGMTQYF. The chain has TRBV5-1 and TRBJ2-5; 15 nucleotides match TRBD2. There are 16 residues in the CDR3. Trimming at V came to 4 bases and at J to 7 bases, leaving 8 bases not matched to a gene. Germline lookup yields CDR1 SGHRS and CDR2 YFSETQ.

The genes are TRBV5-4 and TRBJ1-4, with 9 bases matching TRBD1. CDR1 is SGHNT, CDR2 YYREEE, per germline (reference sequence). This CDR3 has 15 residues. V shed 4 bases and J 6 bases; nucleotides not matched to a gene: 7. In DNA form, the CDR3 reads TGTGCCAGCAGCACCAAGACAGGGGGAGATGAAAAACTGTTTTTT. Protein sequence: CASSTKTGGDEKLFF.

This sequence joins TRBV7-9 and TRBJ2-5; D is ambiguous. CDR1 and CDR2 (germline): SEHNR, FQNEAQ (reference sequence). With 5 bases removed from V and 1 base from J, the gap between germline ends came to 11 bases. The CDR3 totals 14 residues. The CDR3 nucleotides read TGTGCCAGCAGCCCCACGCGGAGCCAAGAGACCCAGTACTTC. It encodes CASSPTRSQETQYF.

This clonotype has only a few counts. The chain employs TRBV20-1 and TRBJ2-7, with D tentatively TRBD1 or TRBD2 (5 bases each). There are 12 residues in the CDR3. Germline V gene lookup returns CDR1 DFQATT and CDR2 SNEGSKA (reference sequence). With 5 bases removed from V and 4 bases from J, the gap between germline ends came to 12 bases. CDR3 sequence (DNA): TGCAGTGCTTTAGGGACGGGTTACGAGCAGTACTTC. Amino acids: CSALGTGYEQYF.

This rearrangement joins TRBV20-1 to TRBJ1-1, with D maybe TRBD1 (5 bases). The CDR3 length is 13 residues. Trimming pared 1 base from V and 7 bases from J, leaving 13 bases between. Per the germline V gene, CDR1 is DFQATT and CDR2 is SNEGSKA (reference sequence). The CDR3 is CSARVEGWGEAFF. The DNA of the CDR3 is TGCAGTGCTAGAGTCGAGGGGTGGGGTGAAGCTTTCTTT.

CDR3 loop: CASSGRKEGGTDTQYF. The DNA for the CDR3 is TGTGCCAGCAGCGGCCGTAAAGAAGGGGGCACAGATACGCAGTATTTT. The rearrangement links TRBV9 to TRBJ2-3, with D maybe TRBD1 (5 bases). The CDR3 spans 16 residues. With 3 bases removed from V and 1 base from J, the gap between germline ends came to 15 bases. Per the germline V gene, CDR1 is SGDLS and CDR2 is YYNGEE.

The chain's CDR3 is CASSVKATQETQYF. DNA for the CDR3: TGTGCCAGCAGCGTAAAGGCAACCCAAGAGACCCAGTACTTC. The chain couples TRBV9 to TRBJ2-5; D is ambiguous. Trimming pared 1 base from V and 1 base from J, leaving 8 bases between. Per the germline V gene, CDR1 is SGDLS and CDR2 is YYNGEE. There are 14 residues in the CDR3. Supplemented by reference TRBV9 and TRBJ2-5, the full variable domain reads DSGVTQTPKHLITATGQRVTLRCSPRSGDLSVYWYQQSLDQGLQFLIQYYNGEERAKGNILERFSAQQFPDLHSELNLSSLELGDSALYFCASSVKATQETQYFGPGTRLLVL.

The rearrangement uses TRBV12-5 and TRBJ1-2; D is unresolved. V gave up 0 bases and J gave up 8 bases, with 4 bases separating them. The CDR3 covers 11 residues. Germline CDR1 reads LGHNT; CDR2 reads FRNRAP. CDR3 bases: TGTGCTAGTGGTTTGGTACGCGGCTACACCTTC. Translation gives CASGLVRGYTF.

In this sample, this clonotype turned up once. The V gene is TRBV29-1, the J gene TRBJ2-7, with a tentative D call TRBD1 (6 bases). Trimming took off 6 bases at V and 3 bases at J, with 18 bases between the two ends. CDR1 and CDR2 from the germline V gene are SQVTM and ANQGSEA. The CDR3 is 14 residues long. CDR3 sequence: CSVGAQGFVYEQYF. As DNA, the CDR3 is TGCAGCGTGGGTGCACAGGGTTTCGTCTACGAGCAGTACTTC.

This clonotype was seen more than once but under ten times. CDR3 region: CASSPRGTDTQYF. CDR3 DNA: TGTGCCAGCAGCCCCCGGGGCACAGATACGCAGTATTTT. The chain has TRBV9 and TRBJ2-3; D remains unclear. Germline CDR1 SGDLS, CDR2 YYNGEE. Between the trimmed V and J ends, which lost 4 bases and 1 base, there was a span of 7 bases. The CDR3 runs 13 residues.

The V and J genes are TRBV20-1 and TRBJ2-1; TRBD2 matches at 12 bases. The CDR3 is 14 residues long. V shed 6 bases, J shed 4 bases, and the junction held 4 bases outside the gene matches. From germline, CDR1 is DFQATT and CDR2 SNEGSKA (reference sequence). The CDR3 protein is CSAVGLAGYNEQFF. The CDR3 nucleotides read TGCAGTGCCGTTGGACTAGCGGGGTACAATGAGCAGTTCTTC.

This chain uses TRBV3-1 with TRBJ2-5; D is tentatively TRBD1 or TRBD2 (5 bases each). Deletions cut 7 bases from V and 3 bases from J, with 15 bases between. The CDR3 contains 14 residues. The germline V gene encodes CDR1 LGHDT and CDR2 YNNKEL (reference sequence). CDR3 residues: CASNRDATEETQYF. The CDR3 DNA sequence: TGTGCCAGCAACCGGGACGCAACGGAAGAGACCCAGTACTTC.

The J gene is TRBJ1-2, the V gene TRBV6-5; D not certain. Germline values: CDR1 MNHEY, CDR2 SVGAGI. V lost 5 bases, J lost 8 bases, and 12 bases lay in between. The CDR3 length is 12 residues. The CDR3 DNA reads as TGTGCCAGCAGTAACCTCGGAGGAGGCTACACCTTC. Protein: CASSNLGGGYTF.

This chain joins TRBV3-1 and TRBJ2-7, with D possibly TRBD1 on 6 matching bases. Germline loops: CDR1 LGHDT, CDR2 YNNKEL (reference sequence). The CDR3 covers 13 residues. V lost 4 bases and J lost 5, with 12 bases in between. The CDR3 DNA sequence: TGTGCCAGCAGCCGAAACCACAGGGACGAGCAGTACTTC. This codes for CASSRNHRDEQYF.

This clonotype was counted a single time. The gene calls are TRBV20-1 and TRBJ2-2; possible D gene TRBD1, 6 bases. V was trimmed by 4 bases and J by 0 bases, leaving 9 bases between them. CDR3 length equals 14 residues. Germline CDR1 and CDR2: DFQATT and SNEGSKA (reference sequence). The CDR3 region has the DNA TGCAGTGCTATCACAGGGCCGAACACCGGGGAGCTGTTTTTT. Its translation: CSAITGPNTGELFF.

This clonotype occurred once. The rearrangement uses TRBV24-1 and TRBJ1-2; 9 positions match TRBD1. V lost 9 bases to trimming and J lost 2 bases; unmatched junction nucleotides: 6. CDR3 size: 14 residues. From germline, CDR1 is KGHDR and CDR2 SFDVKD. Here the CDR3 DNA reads TGTGCCACCTCGCCGGGACAGGGAAACTATGGCTACACCTTC. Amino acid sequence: CATSPGQGNYGYTF.